These 6 T cell receptor beta chains came from one sample sequenced in a study of cytomegalovirus exposure and HLA in healthy donors. A multiplex PCR was run with 60 Vbeta primers and 13 Jbeta primers. The assay was immunoSEQ multiplex PCR, and TCRdb's table has in-frame clones only and misses some. The sample carries over 75,000 clones, around 73% recorded once. Material for sequencing was PBMCs. The receptors derive from an older woman in good health and CMV-seronegative.

J is TRBJ2-2 and V is TRBV16; 8 nucleotides align to TRBD1. Germline V gene lookup returns CDR1 KGHSY and CDR2 FQNENV. Trimming cost V 0 bases and J 5 bases; bases outside gene matches: 8. The CDR3 runs to 17 residues. CDR3 nucleotides: TGTGCCAGCAGCCAATCCCTGTGGCAGGGGGCAACCGGGGAGCTGTTTTTT. Residues: CASSQSLWQGATGELFF.

This chain connects TRBV7-7 to TRBJ1-1, with 9 bases lining up with TRBD1. V lost 5 bases to trimming and J lost 5 bases; unmatched junction nucleotides: 3. Germline V gives CDR1 SSHAT, CDR2 FNYEAQ (reference sequence). The CDR3 runs 13 residues. The CDR3 loop reads CASSTDRGTEAFF. In DNA form, the CDR3 reads TGTGCCAGCAGCACCGACAGGGGGACTGAAGCTTTCTTT. Full variable domain (remainder filled in from reference TRBV7-7 and TRBJ1-1): GAGVSQSPRYKVTKRGQDVTLRCDPISSHATLYWYQQALGQGPEFLTYFNYEAQPDKSGLPSDRFSAERPEGSISTLTIQRTEQRDSAMYRCASSTDRGTEAFFGQGTRLTVV.

The chain carries TRBV27 and TRBJ2-3, with 8 bases identical to TRBD1. CDR1 and CDR2 (germline): MNHEY, SMNVEV (reference sequence). Trimming removed 2 bases from V and 4 bases from J; junction bases left unmatched: 8. The CDR3 consists of 16 residues. The CDR3 protein is CASSLGRTGPADTQYF. In DNA, the CDR3 is TGTGCCAGCAGTTTAGGTCGGACAGGGCCGGCAGATACGCAGTATTTT.

This clone showed up just a few times. The V and J genes are TRBV6-5 and TRBJ1-1; 10 bases match TRBD1. There are 14 residues in the CDR3. V shed 2 bases, J shed 8 bases, and the junction held 5 bases outside the gene matches. Germline V gene sequence: CDR1 MNHEY, CDR2 SVGAGI. In nucleotides, the CDR3 is TGTGCCAGCAGTTACCGGGGACAGGGGCGAGAAGCTTTCTTT. This codes for CASSYRGQGREAFF.

This clone turned up a few times. CDR3 region: CATQGLADNEQFF. CDR3 nucleotide sequence: TGTGCCACCCAGGGACTAGCGGACAATGAGCAGTTCTTC. The chain employs TRBV27 and TRBJ2-1; 11 nucleotides line up with TRBD2. V shed 10 bases and J 5 bases; nucleotides not matched to a gene: 4. Germline assignment: CDR1 MNHEY and CDR2 SMNVEV (reference sequence). This CDR3 spans 13 amino acids.

CDR3 amino acids: CASSQGGTGVEQYF. The CDR3 DNA follows: TGTGCCAGCAGCCAGGGGGGGACAGGGGTCGAGCAGTACTTC. The chain employs TRBV7-6 and TRBJ2-7; TRBD1 matches at 10 bases. Germline V lookup: CDR1 SGHVS, CDR2 FNYEAQ. V lost 5 bases to trimming and J lost 6 bases; unmatched junction nucleotides: 7. The CDR3 has 14 amino acids.